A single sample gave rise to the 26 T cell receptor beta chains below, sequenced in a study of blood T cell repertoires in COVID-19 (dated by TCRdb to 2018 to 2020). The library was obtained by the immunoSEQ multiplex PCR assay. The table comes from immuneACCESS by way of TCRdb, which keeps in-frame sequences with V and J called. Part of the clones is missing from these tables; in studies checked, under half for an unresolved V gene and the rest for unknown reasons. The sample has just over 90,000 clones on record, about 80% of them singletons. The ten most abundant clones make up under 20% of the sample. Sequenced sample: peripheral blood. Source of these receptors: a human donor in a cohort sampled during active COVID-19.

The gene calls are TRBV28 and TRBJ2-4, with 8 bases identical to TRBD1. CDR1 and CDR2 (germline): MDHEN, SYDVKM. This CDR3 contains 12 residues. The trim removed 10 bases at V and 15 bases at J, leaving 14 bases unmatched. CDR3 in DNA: TGTGCCACCCGGACAGGGAGCCTTGCCGCGTACTTC. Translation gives CATRTGSLAAYF.

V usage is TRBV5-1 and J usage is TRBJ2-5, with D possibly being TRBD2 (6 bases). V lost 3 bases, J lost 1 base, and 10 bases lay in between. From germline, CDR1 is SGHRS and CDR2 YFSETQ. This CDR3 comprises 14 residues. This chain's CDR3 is CASSYGTPQETQYF. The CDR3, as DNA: TGCGCCAGCAGCTACGGGACTCCCCAAGAGACCCAGTACTTC. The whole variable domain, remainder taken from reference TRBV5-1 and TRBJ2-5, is KAGVTQTPRYLIKTRGQQVTLSCSPISGHRSVSWYQQTPGQGLQFLFEYFSETQRNKGNFPGRFSGRQFSNSRSEMNVSTLELGDSALYLCASSYGTPQETQYFGPGTRLLVL.

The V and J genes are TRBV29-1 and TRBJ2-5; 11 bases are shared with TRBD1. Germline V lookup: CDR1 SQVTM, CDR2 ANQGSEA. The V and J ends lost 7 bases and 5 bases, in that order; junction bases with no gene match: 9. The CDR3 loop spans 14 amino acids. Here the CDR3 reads CSARDRGVRETQYF. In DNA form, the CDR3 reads TGCAGCGCCCGGGACAGGGGGGTTCGGGAGACCCAGTACTTC.

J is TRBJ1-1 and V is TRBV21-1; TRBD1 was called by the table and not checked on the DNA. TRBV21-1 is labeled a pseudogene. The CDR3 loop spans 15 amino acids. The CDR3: CASSLRTGADAGAFF. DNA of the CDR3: TGTGCCAGCAGCCTTCGGACAGGGGCCGACGCTGGAGCTTTCTTT.

DNA for the CDR3: TGTGCCAGCAGCAACCCAAGGGGCTCTGGAAACACCATATATTTT. It codes for CASSNPRGSGNTIYF. The chain is built from TRBV28 and TRBJ1-3; D might be TRBD1 (5 bases). The CDR3 extends over 15 amino acids. Per the germline V gene, CDR1 is MDHEN and CDR2 is SYDVKM. Trimming took 6 bases from V and 0 from J, leaving 12 bases between them.

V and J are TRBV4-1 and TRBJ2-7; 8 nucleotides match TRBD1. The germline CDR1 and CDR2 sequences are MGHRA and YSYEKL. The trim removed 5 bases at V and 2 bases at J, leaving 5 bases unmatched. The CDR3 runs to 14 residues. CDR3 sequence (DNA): TGCGCCAGCAGCAAAGGGACAGGCCCCTACGAGCAGTACTTC. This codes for CASSKGTGPYEQYF.

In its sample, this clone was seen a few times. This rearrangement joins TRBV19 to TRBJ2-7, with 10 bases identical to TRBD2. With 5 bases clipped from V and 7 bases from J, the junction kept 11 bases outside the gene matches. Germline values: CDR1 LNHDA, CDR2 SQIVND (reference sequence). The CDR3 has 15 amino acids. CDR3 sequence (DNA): TGTGCCAGTAGTGAAGCGGGAGGGATGCGTGGAGAGCAGTACTTC. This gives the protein CASSEAGGMRGEQYF.

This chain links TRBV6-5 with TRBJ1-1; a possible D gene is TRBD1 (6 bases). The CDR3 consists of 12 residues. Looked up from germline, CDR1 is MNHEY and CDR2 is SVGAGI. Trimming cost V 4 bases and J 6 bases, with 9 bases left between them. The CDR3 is CASSSTGAEAFF. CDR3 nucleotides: TGTGCCAGCAGTTCGACAGGAGCTGAAGCTTTCTTT.

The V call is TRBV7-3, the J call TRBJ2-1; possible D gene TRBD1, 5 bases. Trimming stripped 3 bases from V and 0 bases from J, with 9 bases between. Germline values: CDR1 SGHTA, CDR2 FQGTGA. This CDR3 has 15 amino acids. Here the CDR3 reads CASSFQGSSYNEQFF. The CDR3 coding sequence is TGTGCCAGCAGCTTCCAGGGATCCTCCTACAATGAGCAGTTCTTC.

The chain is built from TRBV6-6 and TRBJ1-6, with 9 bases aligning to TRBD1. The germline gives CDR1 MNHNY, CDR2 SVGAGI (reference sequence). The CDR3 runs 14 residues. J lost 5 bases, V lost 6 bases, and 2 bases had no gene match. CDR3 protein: CASSRDRDNSPLHF. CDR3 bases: TGTGCCAGCAGCCGGGACAGGGATAATTCACCCCTCCACTTT.

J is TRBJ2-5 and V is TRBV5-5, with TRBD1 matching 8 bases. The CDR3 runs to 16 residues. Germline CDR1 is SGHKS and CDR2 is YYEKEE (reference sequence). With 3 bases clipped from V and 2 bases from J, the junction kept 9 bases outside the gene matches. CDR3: CASSSSWDRSQETQYF. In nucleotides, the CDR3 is TGTGCCAGCAGCTCATCCTGGGACAGGTCACAAGAGACCCAGTACTTC.

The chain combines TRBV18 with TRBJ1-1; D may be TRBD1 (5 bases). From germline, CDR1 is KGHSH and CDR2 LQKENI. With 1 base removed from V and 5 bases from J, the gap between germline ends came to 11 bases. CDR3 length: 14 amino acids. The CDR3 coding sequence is TGTGCCAGCTCACCACGGGGCCAAGGGACTGAAGCTTTCTTT. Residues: CASSPRGQGTEAFF.

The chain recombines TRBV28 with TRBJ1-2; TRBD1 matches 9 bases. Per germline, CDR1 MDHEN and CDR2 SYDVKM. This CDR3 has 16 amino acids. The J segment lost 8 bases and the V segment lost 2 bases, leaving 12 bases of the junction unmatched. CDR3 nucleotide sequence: TGTGCCAGCAGTTTAATCGGGACAGGGAAAAGTATAGGCTACACCTTC. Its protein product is CASSLIGTGKSIGYTF.

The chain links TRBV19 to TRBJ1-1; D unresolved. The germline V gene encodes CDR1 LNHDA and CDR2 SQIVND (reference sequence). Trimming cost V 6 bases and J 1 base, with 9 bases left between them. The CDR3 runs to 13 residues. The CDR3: CASSQRRNTEAFF. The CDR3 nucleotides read TGTGCCAGTAGCCAGCGGAGGAACACTGAAGCTTTCTTT.

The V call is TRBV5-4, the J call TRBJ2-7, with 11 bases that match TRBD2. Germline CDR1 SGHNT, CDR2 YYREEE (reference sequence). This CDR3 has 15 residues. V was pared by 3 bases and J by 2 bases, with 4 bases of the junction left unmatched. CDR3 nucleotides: TGTGCCAGCAGCTCTAGGACTAGCGGGCCCTACGAGCAGTACTTC. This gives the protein CASSSRTSGPYEQYF.

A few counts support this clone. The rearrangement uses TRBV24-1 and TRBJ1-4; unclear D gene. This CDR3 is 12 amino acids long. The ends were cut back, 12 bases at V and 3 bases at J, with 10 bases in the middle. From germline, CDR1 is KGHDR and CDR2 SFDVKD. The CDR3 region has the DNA TGTGCCGGCGGTGGGTCTAATGAAAAACTGTTTTTT. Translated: CAGGGSNEKLFF.

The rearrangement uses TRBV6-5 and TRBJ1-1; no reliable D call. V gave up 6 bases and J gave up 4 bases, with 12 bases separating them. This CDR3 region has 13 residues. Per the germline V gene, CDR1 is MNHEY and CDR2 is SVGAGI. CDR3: CASRAGGSTEAFF. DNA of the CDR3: TGTGCCAGCAGGGCAGGTGGGAGCACTGAAGCTTTCTTT.

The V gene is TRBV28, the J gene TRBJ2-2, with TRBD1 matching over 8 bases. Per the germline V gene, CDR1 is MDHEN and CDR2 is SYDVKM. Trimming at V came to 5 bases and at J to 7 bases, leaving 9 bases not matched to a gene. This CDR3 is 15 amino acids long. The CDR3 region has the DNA TGTGCCAGCAGTCCTCCGACAGGGGTTGGCGGGGAGCTGTTTTTT. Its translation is CASSPPTGVGGELFF.

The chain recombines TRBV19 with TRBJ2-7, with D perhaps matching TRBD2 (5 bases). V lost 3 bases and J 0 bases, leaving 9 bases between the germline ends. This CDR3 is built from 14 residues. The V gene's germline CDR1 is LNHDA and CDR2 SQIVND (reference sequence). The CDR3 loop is CASSISATSYEQYF. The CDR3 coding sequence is TGTGCCAGTAGTATTAGCGCAACCTCCTACGAGCAGTACTTC.

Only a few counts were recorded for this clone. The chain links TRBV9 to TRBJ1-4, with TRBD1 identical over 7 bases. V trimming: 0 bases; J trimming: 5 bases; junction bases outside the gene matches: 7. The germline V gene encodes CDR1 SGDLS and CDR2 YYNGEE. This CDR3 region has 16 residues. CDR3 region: CASSVGTGTANEKLFF. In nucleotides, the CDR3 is TGTGCCAGCAGCGTAGGGACAGGAACCGCGAATGAAAAACTGTTTTTT.

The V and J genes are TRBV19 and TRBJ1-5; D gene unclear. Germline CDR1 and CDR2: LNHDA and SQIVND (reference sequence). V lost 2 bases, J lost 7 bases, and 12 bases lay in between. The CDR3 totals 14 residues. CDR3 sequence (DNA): TGTGCCAGTAGTATAACCGGGGTCGGACAGCCCCAGCATTTT. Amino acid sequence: CASSITGVGQPQHF.

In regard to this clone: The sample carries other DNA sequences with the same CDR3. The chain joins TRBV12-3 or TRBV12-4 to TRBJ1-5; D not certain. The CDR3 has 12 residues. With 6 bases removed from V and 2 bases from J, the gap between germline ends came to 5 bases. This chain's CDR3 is CASSGGNQPQHF. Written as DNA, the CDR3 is TGTGCCAGCAGCGGGGGCAATCAGCCCCAGCATTTT.

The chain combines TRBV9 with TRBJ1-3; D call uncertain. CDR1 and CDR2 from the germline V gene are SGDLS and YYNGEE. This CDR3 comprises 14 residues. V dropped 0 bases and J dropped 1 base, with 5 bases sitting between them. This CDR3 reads CASSVGASGNTIYF. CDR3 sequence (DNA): TGTGCCAGCAGCGTAGGGGCATCTGGAAACACCATATATTTT. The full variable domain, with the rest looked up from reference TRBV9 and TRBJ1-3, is DSGVTQTPKHLITATGQRVTLRCSPRSGDLSVYWYQQSLDQGLQFLIQYYNGEERAKGNILERFSAQQFPDLHSELNLSSLELGDSALYFCASSVGASGNTIYFGEGSWLTVV.

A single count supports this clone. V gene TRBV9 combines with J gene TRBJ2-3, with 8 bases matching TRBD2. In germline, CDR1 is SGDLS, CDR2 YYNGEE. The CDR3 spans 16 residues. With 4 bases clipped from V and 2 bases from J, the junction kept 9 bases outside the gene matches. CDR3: CASSPMPGRATDTQYF. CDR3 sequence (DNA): TGTGCCAGCAGCCCAATGCCCGGGAGGGCCACAGATACGCAGTATTTT.

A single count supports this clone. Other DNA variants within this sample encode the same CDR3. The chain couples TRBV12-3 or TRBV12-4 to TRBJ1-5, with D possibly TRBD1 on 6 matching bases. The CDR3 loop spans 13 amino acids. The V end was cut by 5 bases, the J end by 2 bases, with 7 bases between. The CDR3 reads CASSRQGNQPQHF. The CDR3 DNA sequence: TGTGCCAGCAGTAGACAGGGCAATCAGCCCCAGCATTTT.

CDR3 protein: CASSLSEPHGELFF. The CDR3 coding sequence is TGTGCCAGCAGCTTATCGGAGCCACACGGGGAGCTGTTTTTT. The gene calls are TRBV11-2 and TRBJ2-2; no clear D. Trimming took off 2 bases at V and 7 bases at J, with 11 bases between the two ends. There are 14 residues in the CDR3. The V gene's germline CDR1 is SGHAT and CDR2 FQNNGV.